These 27 T cell receptor beta chains came from one sample sequenced in a study of blood T cell repertoires in COVID-19. TCRdb's copy holds only in-frame clones and misses some; the assay was immunoSEQ multiplex PCR. The sample contains 70,000 or so clones, 70% to 90% of which appear only once. Specimen: peripheral blood. The receptors stem from a human donor in a cohort sampled during active COVID-19.

The CDR3 loop is CASSLGTGANEKLFF. DNA for the CDR3: TGCGCCAGCAGCTTGGGGACAGGGGCAAATGAAAAACTGTTTTTT. V gene TRBV5-1 combines with J gene TRBJ1-4; 9 bases match TRBD1. From germline, CDR1 is SGHRS and CDR2 YFSETQ. The CDR3 length is 15 residues. The V segment lost 0 bases and the J segment 5 bases; nucleotides outside the gene matches: 2.

V usage is TRBV7-3 and J usage is TRBJ2-1; the match to TRBD1 covers 7 bases. V trimming: 5 bases; J trimming: 3 bases; junction bases outside the gene matches: 7. The CDR3 consists of 15 residues. The germline gives CDR1 SGHTA, CDR2 FQGTGA. The CDR3 sequence: CASSVGGAFYNEQFF. CDR3 coding DNA: TGTGCCAGCAGCGTAGGGGGCGCGTTCTACAATGAGCAGTTCTTC.

This chain connects TRBV6-5 to TRBJ1-5, with 7 bases lining up with TRBD1. Germline V lookup: CDR1 MNHEY, CDR2 SVGAGI. The CDR3 is made up of 13 amino acids. With V trimmed by 6 bases and J by 4 bases, 3 bases remained unmatched. The CDR3 coding sequence is TGTGCCAGCAGGGGGACAGCGAATCAGCCCCAGCATTTT. It specifies CASRGTANQPQHF.

The chain uses TRBV5-1 and TRBJ2-3, with 7 bases that match TRBD1. The germline V gene has CDR1 SGHRS and CDR2 YFSETQ. J lost 5 bases, V lost 0 bases, and 6 bases had no gene match. The CDR3 runs 15 residues. CDR3 amino acids: CASSLGTGPLDTQYF. The CDR3 nucleotides read TGCGCCAGCAGCTTGGGGACAGGTCCACTAGATACGCAGTATTTT.

The rearrangement links TRBV5-4 to TRBJ2-7, with TRBD2 matching over 13 bases. There are 15 residues in the CDR3. Unmatched junction bases numbered 8, after V lost 4 bases and J lost 7 bases. The germline CDR1 and CDR2 sequences are SGHNT and YYREEE (reference sequence). The CDR3 spells CASSPGLAGTREQYV. The CDR3 nucleotides read TGTGCCAGCAGCCCGGGACTAGCGGGAACTAGGGAGCAGTACGTC.

Concerning this clone itself: Other nucleotide sequences from this sample produce the same CDR3. The chain carries TRBV9 and TRBJ2-1, with 10 positions matching TRBD2. The V gene end was trimmed by 3 bases and the J gene end by 0 bases; junction bases not matched to a gene: 0. The CDR3 is 15 residues long. Germline CDR1 is SGDLS and CDR2 is YYNGEE. CDR3 DNA sequence: TGTGCCAGCAGCGCTAGCGGGAGCTCCTACAATGAGCAGTTCTTC. This sequence encodes CASSASGSSYNEQFF.

This rearrangement joins TRBV10-3 to TRBJ2-7, with D perhaps TRBD1 (5 bases). V lost 8 bases and J 3 bases, leaving 23 bases between the germline ends. There are 16 residues in the CDR3. Germline CDR1 and CDR2: ENHRY and SYGVKD. The CDR3 spells CAIGTNRQGSDYEQYF. Here the CDR3 DNA reads TGTGCCATCGGAACTAACCGCCAGGGATCCGACTACGAGCAGTACTTC.

The rearrangement links TRBV7-9 to TRBJ1-4; the match to TRBD1 covers 10 bases. With V trimmed by 5 bases and J by 6 bases, 6 bases remained unmatched. The CDR3 runs to 15 residues. Per the germline V gene, CDR1 is SEHNR and CDR2 is FQNEAQ (reference sequence). The CDR3 nucleotides read TGTGCCAGCAGCGACGACAGGGGGCGAGATGAAAAACTGTTTTTT. Protein sequence: CASSDDRGRDEKLFF.

The CDR3 spells CSVGTDVTGELFF. The CDR3 DNA follows: TGCAGCGTCGGGACAGATGTAACCGGGGAGCTGTTTTTT. The chain couples TRBV29-1 to TRBJ2-2, with 7 bases lining up with TRBD1. The germline gives CDR1 SQVTM, CDR2 ANQGSEA. CDR3 length: 13 amino acids. With 6 bases clipped from V and 5 bases from J, the junction kept 6 bases outside the gene matches.

The DNA for the CDR3 is TGTGCCAGCAGCGTAGCTACCGGGGGGAACACTGAAGCTTTCTTT. Translating it yields CASSVATGGNTEAFF. The chain links TRBV9 to TRBJ1-1; weak D call: TRBD1 (5 bases). Germline V gene lookup returns CDR1 SGDLS and CDR2 YYNGEE. The CDR3 is 15 residues long. Trimming took 0 bases from V and 1 from J, leaving 10 bases between them.

The genes are TRBV5-1 and TRBJ2-1; 9 bases are shared with TRBD2. CDR1 and CDR2 from the germline V gene are SGHRS and YFSETQ. The CDR3 is made up of 15 amino acids. The trim removed 3 bases at V and 6 bases at J, leaving 7 bases unmatched. This CDR3 reads CASSSTSGLPNEQFF. CDR3 bases: TGCGCCAGCAGCTCCACTAGCGGGCTACCCAATGAGCAGTTCTTC.

V usage is TRBV7-9 and J usage is TRBJ1-1; D gene unclear. The germline gives CDR1 SEHNR, CDR2 FQNEAQ (reference sequence). CDR3 size: 14 residues. Trimming removed 6 bases at V and 0 bases at J, with 11 bases between. This CDR3 reads CASSLVGMNTEAFF. Written as DNA, the CDR3 is TGTGCCAGCAGTTTGGTCGGGATGAACACTGAAGCTTTCTTT.

In DNA, the CDR3 is TGCGCCAGCAGCCCGCTTGGCCCTCACACAGATACGCAGTATTTT. Its protein product is CASSPLGPHTDTQYF. V gene TRBV5-1 combines with J gene TRBJ2-3; D not certain. The CDR3 totals 15 residues. CDR1 is SGHRS and CDR2 is YFSETQ in the germline V gene. V was shortened by 4 bases and J by 2 bases, with 14 bases between the two germline ends.

This sequence joins TRBV6-4 and TRBJ1-1, with D unclear. Germline CDR1 and CDR2: MRHNA and SNTAGT. Deletions cut 5 bases from V and 0 bases from J, with 7 bases between. The CDR3 spans 13 residues. CDR3 sequence: CASSFNMNTEAFF. The CDR3 nucleotides read TGTGCCAGCAGTTTCAACATGAACACTGAAGCTTTCTTT.

The V call is TRBV7-9, the J call TRBJ1-2; D gene ambiguous. The V and J ends lost 5 bases and 4 bases respectively, with 14 bases between them. This CDR3 spans 14 amino acids. Germline loops: CDR1 SEHNR, CDR2 FQNEAQ (reference sequence). CDR3 sequence reads: CASSPSPGTYGYTF. The CDR3 coding sequence is TGTGCCAGCAGCCCCTCACCAGGTACCTATGGCTACACCTTC.

CDR3 amino acids: CASIEPGQSYGYTF. The CDR3 nucleotides are TGTGCCAGCATAGAGCCGGGACAGAGCTATGGCTACACCTTC. The V and J genes are TRBV6-5 and TRBJ1-2, with TRBD1 matching over 7 bases. Germline trimming cut 7 bases from V and 4 bases from J; bases unmatched to any gene: 9. The CDR3 has 14 residues. Germline V gene lookup returns CDR1 MNHEY and CDR2 SVGAGI.

The chain employs TRBV24-1 and TRBJ1-2, with 9 bases aligning to TRBD1. CDR1 is KGHDR, CDR2 SFDVKD, per germline. This CDR3 has 13 amino acids. Unmatched junction bases numbered 2, after V lost 4 bases and J lost 6 bases. The CDR3 region is CATSERTGDGYTF. The CDR3 coding sequence is TGTGCCACCAGTGAACGGACAGGGGATGGCTACACCTTC.

The chain combines TRBV4-1 with TRBJ2-5; 10 bases line up with TRBD2. V trimming: 3 bases; J trimming: 1 base; junction bases outside the gene matches: 2. This CDR3 is built from 15 residues. The germline CDR1 and CDR2 sequences are MGHRA and YSYEKL. The CDR3 protein is CASSQIAGGQETQYF. Written as DNA, the CDR3 is TGCGCCAGCAGCCAGATAGCGGGGGGCCAAGAGACCCAGTACTTC.

The chain employs TRBV5-1 and TRBJ2-1; 7 bases line up with TRBD1. Germline trimming cut 4 bases from V and 7 bases from J; bases unmatched to any gene: 11. The CDR3 runs to 15 residues. The germline gives CDR1 SGHRS, CDR2 YFSETQ. The CDR3 spells CASSRTTGYGNEQFF. CDR3 coding DNA: TGCGCCAGCAGCCGGACGACAGGGTACGGGAATGAGCAGTTCTTC.

This chain joins TRBV6-5 and TRBJ2-7, with 9 bases fitting TRBD2. The V segment lost 6 bases and the J segment 6 bases; nucleotides outside the gene matches: 9. The germline gives CDR1 MNHEY, CDR2 SVGAGI. The CDR3 is 14 amino acids. The CDR3 loop reads CASSRLLAGAEQYF. CDR3 sequence (DNA): TGTGCCAGCAGCCGCCTTTTAGCGGGGGCCGAGCAGTACTTC.

The CDR3 DNA reads as TGTGCCAGCAGCTTCGGGACAGGGACGAATGAAAAACTGTTTTTT. It encodes CASSFGTGTNEKLFF. This chain connects TRBV3-1 (or the pseudogene TRBV3-2) to TRBJ1-4, with TRBD1 matching over 9 bases. V trimming: 5 bases; J trimming: 5 bases; junction bases outside the gene matches: 6. Germline CDR1 LGHDT, CDR2 YNNKEL (reference sequence). This CDR3 contains 15 residues.

The chain is built from TRBV5-1 and TRBJ2-7, with D possibly being TRBD2 (5 bases). This CDR3 is 14 amino acids long. V lost 5 bases and J 9 bases, leaving 21 bases between the germline ends. Germline V lookup: CDR1 SGHRS, CDR2 YFSETQ. CDR3 region: CASSKEGRLSGQYF. CDR3 nucleotides: TGCGCCAGCAGTAAGGAAGGTAGGTTAAGCGGGCAGTACTTC.

V is TRBV6-5 and J is TRBJ2-1, with a possible D match to TRBD2 (6 bases). Per the germline V gene, CDR1 is MNHEY and CDR2 is SVGAGI. Trimming took off 8 bases at V and 7 bases at J, with 6 bases between the two ends. The CDR3 covers 10 residues. CDR3 in DNA: TGTGCCAGCGGGGGGAATGAGCAGTTCTTC. It specifies CASGGNEQFF.

The rearrangement joins TRBV7-6 to TRBJ2-1; D ambiguous. V lost 6 bases and J 7 bases, leaving 7 bases between the germline ends. Germline CDR1 SGHVS, CDR2 FNYEAQ. This CDR3 has 11 amino acids. Here the CDR3 reads CASRTGNEQFF. The CDR3, as DNA: TGTGCCAGCAGAACGGGTAATGAGCAGTTCTTC.

V gene TRBV7-6 combines with J gene TRBJ2-7; possibly TRBD1 for D (6 bases). CDR3 length: 17 residues. Between the trimmed V and J ends, which lost 1 base and 9 bases, there was a span of 25 bases. Germline assignment: CDR1 SGHVS and CDR2 FNYEAQ. For the CDR3, the DNA is TGTGCCAGCAGCTTAGGAATGGCCCCGGACAGTGAGTCCGGGCAGTACTTC. This codes for CASSLGMAPDSESGQYF.

The rearrangement joins TRBV3-1 (or the pseudogene TRBV3-2) to TRBJ2-2, with 12 bases identical to TRBD2. V trimming: 4 bases; J trimming: 4 bases; junction bases outside the gene matches: 4. CDR1 and CDR2 (germline): LGHDT, YNNKEL (reference sequence). The CDR3 is made up of 16 amino acids. The CDR3 here is CASSLGLAGITGELFF. The CDR3 coding sequence is TGTGCCAGCAGCCTGGGACTAGCGGGTATCACCGGGGAGCTGTTTTTT.

This chain connects TRBV6-2 or TRBV6-3 to TRBJ2-6, with 7 bases aligning to TRBD2. Trimming removed 0 bases from V and 0 bases from J; junction bases left unmatched: 8. CDR1 and CDR2 from the germline V gene are MNHEY and SVGEGT. The CDR3 loop spans 19 amino acids. CDR3 region: CASSYSRLADFSGANVLTF. CDR3 nucleotides: TGTGCCAGCAGTTACTCGAGGCTAGCGGATTTCTCTGGGGCCAACGTCCTGACTTTC.